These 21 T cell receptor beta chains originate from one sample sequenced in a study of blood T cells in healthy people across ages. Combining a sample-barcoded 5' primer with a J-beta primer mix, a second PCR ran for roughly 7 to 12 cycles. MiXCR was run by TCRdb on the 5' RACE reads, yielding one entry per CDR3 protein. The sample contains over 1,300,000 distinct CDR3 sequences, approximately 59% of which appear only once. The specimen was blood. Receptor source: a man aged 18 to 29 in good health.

The CDR3 DNA sequence: TGTGCCACCAGACAGGGTGTGTCCTACAATGAGCAGTTCTTC. Its translation is CATRQGVSYNEQFF. The chain has TRBV27 and TRBJ2-1, with TRBD1 identical over 7 bases. The CDR3 runs 14 residues. CDR1 is MNHEY, CDR2 SMNVEV, per germline (reference sequence). The V segment lost 10 bases and the J segment 1 base; nucleotides outside the gene matches: 7.

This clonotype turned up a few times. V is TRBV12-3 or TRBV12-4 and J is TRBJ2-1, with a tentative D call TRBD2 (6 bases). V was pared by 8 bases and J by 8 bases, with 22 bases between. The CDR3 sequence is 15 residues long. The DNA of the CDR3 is TGTGCCAGCTCCAGTTTAGATGGCGGGGTTTATGAGCAGTTCTTC. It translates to CASSSLDGGVYEQFF.

The CDR3: CASSPALGTGYEQYF. CDR3 in DNA: TGTGCCAGCAGTCCGGCCCTCGGGACAGGCTACGAGCAGTACTTC. The chain employs TRBV28 and TRBJ2-7; 8 nucleotides agree with TRBD1. CDR1 is MDHEN and CDR2 is SYDVKM in the germline V gene. The CDR3 length is 15 residues. V shed 5 bases, J shed 3 bases, and the junction held 9 bases outside the gene matches.

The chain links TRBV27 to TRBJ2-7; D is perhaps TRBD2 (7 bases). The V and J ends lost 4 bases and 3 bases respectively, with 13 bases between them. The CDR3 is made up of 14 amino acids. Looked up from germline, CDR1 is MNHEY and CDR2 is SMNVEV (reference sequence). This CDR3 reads CASSYLGGGYEQYF. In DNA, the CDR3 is TGTGCCAGCAGTTACCTAGGGGGGGGCTACGAGCAGTACTTC.

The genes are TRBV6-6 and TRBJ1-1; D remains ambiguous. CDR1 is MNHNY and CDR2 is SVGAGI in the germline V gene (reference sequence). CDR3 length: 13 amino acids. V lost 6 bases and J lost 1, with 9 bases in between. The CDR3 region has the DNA TGTGCCAGCAGCACGGACGGGAACACTGAAGCTTTCTTT. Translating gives CASSTDGNTEAFF.

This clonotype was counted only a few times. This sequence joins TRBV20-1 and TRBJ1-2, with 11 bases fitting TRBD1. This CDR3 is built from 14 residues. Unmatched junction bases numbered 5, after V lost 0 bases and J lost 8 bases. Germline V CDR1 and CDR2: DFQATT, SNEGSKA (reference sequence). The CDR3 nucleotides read TGCAGTGCTAGAGATCCGGGACAGGGGGACGGCTACACCTTC. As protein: CSARDPGQGDGYTF.

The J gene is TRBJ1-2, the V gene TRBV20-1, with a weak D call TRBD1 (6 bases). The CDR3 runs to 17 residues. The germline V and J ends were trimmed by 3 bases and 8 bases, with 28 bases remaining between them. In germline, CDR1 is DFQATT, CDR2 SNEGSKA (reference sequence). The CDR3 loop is CSARGGSQGFGSLGYTF. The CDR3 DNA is TGCAGTGCTAGGGGCGGGAGTCAGGGGTTTGGCTCCTTAGGCTACACCTTC.

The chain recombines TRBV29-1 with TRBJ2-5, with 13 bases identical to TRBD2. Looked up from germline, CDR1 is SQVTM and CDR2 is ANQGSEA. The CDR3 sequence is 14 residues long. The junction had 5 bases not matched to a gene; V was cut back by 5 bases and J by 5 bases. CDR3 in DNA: TGCAGCGTTACCGGGACTAGCGGGGTGGAGACCCAGTACTTC. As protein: CSVTGTSGVETQYF.

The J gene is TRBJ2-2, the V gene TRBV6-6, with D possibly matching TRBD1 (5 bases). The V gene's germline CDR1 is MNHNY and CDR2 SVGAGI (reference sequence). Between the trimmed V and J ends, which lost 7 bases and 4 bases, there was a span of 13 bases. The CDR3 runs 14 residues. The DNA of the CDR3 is TGTGCCAGCACGGAGAGACAGCTCACCGGGGAGCTGTTTTTT. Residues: CASTERQLTGELFF.

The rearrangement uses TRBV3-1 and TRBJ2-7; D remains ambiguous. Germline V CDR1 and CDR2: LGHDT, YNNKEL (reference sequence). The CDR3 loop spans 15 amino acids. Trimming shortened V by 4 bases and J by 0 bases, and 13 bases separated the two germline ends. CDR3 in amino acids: CASSPRKRFSYEQYF. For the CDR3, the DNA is TGTGCCAGCAGCCCGAGGAAGCGCTTCTCCTACGAGCAGTACTTC.

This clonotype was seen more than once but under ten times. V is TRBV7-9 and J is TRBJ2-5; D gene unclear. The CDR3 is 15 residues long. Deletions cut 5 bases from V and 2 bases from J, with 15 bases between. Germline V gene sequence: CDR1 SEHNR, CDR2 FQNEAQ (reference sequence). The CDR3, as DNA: TGTGCCAGCAGCATCCACAGATCTGGACAAGAGACCCAGTACTTC. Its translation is CASSIHRSGQETQYF.

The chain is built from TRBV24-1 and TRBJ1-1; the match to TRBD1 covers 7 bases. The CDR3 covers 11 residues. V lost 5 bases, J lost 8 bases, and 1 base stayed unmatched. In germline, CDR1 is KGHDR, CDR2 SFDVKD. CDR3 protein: CATSGDREAFF. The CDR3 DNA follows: TGTGCCACCAGTGGGGACAGAGAAGCTTTCTTT.

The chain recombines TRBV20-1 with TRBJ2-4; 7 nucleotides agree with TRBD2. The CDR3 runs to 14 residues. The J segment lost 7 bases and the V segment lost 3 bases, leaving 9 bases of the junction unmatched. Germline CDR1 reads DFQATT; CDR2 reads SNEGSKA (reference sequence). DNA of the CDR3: TGCAGTGCTAGGTCTGCTGCGGGAGTTAACATTCAGTACTTC. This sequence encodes CSARSAAGVNIQYF.

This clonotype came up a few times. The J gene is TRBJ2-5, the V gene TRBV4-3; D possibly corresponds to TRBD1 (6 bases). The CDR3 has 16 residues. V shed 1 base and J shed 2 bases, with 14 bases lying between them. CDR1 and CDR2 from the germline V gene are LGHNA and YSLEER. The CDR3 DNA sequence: TGCGCCAGCAGCCAAGGGAATCGGGACAAACAAGAGACCCAGTACTTC. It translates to CASSQGNRDKQETQYF.

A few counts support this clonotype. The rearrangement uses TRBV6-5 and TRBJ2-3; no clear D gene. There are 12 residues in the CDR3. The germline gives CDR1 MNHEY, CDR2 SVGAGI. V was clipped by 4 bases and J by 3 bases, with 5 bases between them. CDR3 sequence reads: CASSSETDTQYF. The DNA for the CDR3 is TGTGCCAGCAGTTCGGAGACAGATACGCAGTATTTT.

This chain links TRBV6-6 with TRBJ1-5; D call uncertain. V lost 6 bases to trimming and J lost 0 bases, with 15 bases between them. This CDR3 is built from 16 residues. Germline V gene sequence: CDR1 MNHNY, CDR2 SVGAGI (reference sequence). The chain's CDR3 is CASSWSQGSSNQPQHF. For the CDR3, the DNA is TGTGCCAGCAGCTGGTCTCAAGGGAGTAGCAATCAGCCCCAGCATTTT.

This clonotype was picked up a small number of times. CDR3 coding DNA: TGTGCCACCGTCGCGGCTTCCACAGATACGCAGTATTTT. Its translation is CATVAASTDTQYF. V and J are TRBV28 and TRBJ2-3; unclear D gene. This CDR3 has 13 amino acids. Trimming shortened V by 10 bases and J by 2 bases, and 13 bases separated the two germline ends. Germline loops: CDR1 MDHEN, CDR2 SYDVKM. The full variable domain, its missing parts supplied by reference TRBV28 and TRBJ2-3, is DVKVTQSSRYLVKRTGEKVFLECVQDMDHENMFWYRQDPGLGLRLIYFSYDVKMKEKGDIPEGYSVSREKKERFSLILESASTNQTSMYLCATVAASTDTQYFGPGTRLTVL.

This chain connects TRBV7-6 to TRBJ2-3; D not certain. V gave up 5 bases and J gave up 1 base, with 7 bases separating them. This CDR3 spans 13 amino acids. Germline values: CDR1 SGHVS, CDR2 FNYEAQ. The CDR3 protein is CASSDQRTDTQYF. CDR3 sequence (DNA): TGTGCCAGCAGCGACCAACGCACAGATACGCAGTATTTT.

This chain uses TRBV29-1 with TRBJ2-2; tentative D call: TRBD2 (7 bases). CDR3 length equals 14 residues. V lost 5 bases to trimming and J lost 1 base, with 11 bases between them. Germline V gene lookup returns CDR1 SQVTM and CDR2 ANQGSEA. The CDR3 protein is CSVWGGLNTGELFF. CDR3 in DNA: TGCAGCGTTTGGGGGGGCCTGAACACCGGGGAGCTGTTTTTT.

CDR3 in DNA: TGTGCCAGCAGCCCCCTCTTCGATTGGGGGGCCGATGGCTACACCTTC. The encoded protein is CASSPLFDWGADGYTF. This sequence joins TRBV7-2 and TRBJ1-2; TRBD1 is a possible D gene (6 bases). V lost 5 bases, J lost 6 bases, and 22 bases lay in between. Germline V gene lookup returns CDR1 SGHTA and CDR2 FQGNSA. The CDR3 is 16 residues long.

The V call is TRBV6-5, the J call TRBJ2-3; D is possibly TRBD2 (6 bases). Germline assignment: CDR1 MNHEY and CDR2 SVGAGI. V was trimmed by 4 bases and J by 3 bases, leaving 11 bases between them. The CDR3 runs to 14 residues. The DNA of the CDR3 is TGTGCCAGCAGTTTAAACGGGGGAACAGATACGCAGTATTTT. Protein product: CASSLNGGTDTQYF.